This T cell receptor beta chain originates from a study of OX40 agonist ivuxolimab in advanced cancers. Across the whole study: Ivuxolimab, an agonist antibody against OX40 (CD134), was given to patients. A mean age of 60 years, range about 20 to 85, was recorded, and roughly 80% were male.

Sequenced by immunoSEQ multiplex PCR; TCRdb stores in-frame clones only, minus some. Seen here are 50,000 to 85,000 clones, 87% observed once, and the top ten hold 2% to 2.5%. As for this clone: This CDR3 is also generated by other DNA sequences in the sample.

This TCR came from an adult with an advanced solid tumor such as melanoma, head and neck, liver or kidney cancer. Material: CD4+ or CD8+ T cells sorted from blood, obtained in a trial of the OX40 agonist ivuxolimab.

In DNA form, the CDR3 reads TGTGCCAGCAGCGCCGGGACTAGCGGGGGGACAGATACGCAGTATTTT. It encodes CASSAGTSGGTDTQYF. The chain has TRBV9 and TRBJ2-3; the match to TRBD2 covers 15 bases. Trimming cost V 3 bases and J 3 bases; bases outside gene matches: 2. The CDR3 length is 16 residues. Per the germline V gene, CDR1 is SGDLS and CDR2 is YYNGEE.